One and the same sample provided the 17 T cell receptor beta chains below, sequenced in a study of cytomegalovirus exposure and HLA in healthy donors. The primer mix had 60 Vbeta and 13 Jbeta primers. The data were produced by immunoSEQ multiplex PCR, yet TCRdb's version contains in-frame clones alone and is incomplete. Of about 190,000 clones listed, around 78% were seen once; the top ten hold around an eighth. The material sequenced was PBMCs. The receptors were gathered from a young woman in good health and CMV-seropositive.

This sequence joins TRBV6-5 and TRBJ1-2; possible D gene TRBD1, 6 bases. V was pared by 6 bases and J by 4 bases, with 12 bases between. The CDR3 sequence is 13 residues long. Looked up from germline, CDR1 is MNHEY and CDR2 is SVGAGI. CDR3 amino acids: CASSYREAYGYTF. The CDR3 bases are TGTGCCAGCAGCTACAGGGAGGCCTATGGCTACACCTTC.

For the CDR3, the DNA is TGTGCCAGCACCAGCACCGGGACTAGTCTAGAAGAGCAGTACTTC. Encoded protein: CASTSTGTSLEEQYF. The V gene is TRBV9, the J gene TRBJ2-7; 8 positions match TRBD2. Trimming cost V 6 bases and J 7 bases; bases outside gene matches: 15. Germline CDR1 is SGDLS and CDR2 is YYNGEE. This CDR3 contains 15 residues.

The chain joins TRBV19 to TRBJ2-5; D gene ambiguous. The J call may be mistaken, given a closer DNA end match to TRBJ2-7. The CDR3 spans 11 residues. Germline values: CDR1 LNHDA, CDR2 SQIVND (reference sequence). The CDR3, as DNA: TGTGCCAGTAGTAGCTCCTACGAGCAGTACTTC. Translated: CASSSSYEQYF.

This chain connects TRBV2 to TRBJ1-3; TRBD1 matches at 7 bases. The germline V gene has CDR1 SNHLY and CDR2 FYNNEI. The CDR3 totals 14 residues. J was trimmed by 2 bases and V by 7 bases; bases with no gene match: 5. The CDR3 region is CASTATGTGNTIYF. The CDR3 nucleotides read TGTGCCAGCACCGCGACAGGGACTGGAAACACCATATATTTT.

The chain uses TRBV5-1 and TRBJ2-1, with TRBD1 identical over 9 bases. This CDR3 contains 15 residues. The V gene's germline CDR1 is SGHRS and CDR2 YFSETQ. V trimming: 3 bases; J trimming: 4 bases; junction bases outside the gene matches: 5. CDR3 amino acids: CASSSDRGLYNEQFF. For the CDR3, the DNA is TGCGCCAGCAGCTCGGACAGGGGATTATACAATGAGCAGTTCTTC.

The genes are TRBV30 and TRBJ1-1; D ambiguous. The V gene's germline CDR1 is GTSNPN and CDR2 SVGIG (reference sequence). The CDR3 totals 12 residues. Deletions cut 5 bases from V and 5 bases from J, with 12 bases between. The CDR3: CAWGDGSTEAFF. DNA for the CDR3: TGTGCCTGGGGAGACGGATCTACTGAAGCTTTCTTT.

The chain combines TRBV28 with TRBJ2-1; 9 bases are a match to TRBD1. After removal of 2 bases from V and 10 bases from J, the junction contained 12 bases not matched to a gene. The germline CDR1 and CDR2 sequences are MDHEN and SYDVKM. The CDR3 totals 16 residues. The CDR3 loop reads CASSLPRDRVDLEQFF. The DNA of the CDR3 is TGTGCCAGCAGTTTACCCCGGGACAGGGTGGACTTAGAGCAGTTCTTC.

The chain is built from TRBV11-3 and TRBJ1-2; 9 nucleotides agree with TRBD1. CDR3 size: 13 residues. V was clipped by 5 bases and J by 4 bases; unmatched bases: 2. From germline, CDR1 is SGHNT and CDR2 YENEEA. CDR3: CASSGTGFYGYTF. The DNA of the CDR3 is TGTGCCAGCAGCGGGACAGGGTTCTATGGCTACACCTTC.

This clone was found a few times. The gene calls are TRBV6-6 and TRBJ1-6; TRBD1 aligns across 7 bases. The CDR3 contains 14 residues. Germline-derived CDR1 and CDR2 are MNHNY and SVGAGI (reference sequence). Trimming at V came to 3 bases and at J to 9 bases, leaving 5 bases not matched to a gene. In DNA form, the CDR3 reads TGTGCCAGCAGTTATGGGCAGGGGGGTTCACCCCTCCACTTT. It specifies CASSYGQGGSPLHF.

The chain uses TRBV6-6 and TRBJ2-1, with 8 bases matching TRBD2. The junction had 3 bases not matched to a gene; V was cut back by 0 bases and J by 2 bases. The CDR3 extends over 16 amino acids. Germline CDR1 reads MNHNY; CDR2 reads SVGAGI (reference sequence). The DNA of the CDR3 is TGTGCCAGCAGTTACTCGAGCGGGGGAGCCTACAATGAGCAGTTCTTC. It codes for CASSYSSGGAYNEQFF.

The V call is TRBV11-2, the J call TRBJ2-7; D unclear. The CDR3 contains 15 residues. CDR1 and CDR2 from the germline V gene are SGHAT and FQNNGV. Trimming left V 5 bases short and J 0 bases short, with 14 bases between. CDR3 DNA sequence: TGTGCCAGCAGCCTTCGGCACTACGACTCCTACGAGCAGTACTTC. This codes for CASSLRHYDSYEQYF.

For the CDR3, the DNA is TGTGCCATCAGCAAACAGGGGGAAGAGACCCAGTACTTC. Protein: CAISKQGEETQYF. The rearrangement links TRBV10-3 to TRBJ2-5; 8 bases match TRBD1. J gave up 3 bases and V 6 bases, and 3 bases lay outside the gene matches. CDR1 is ENHRY, CDR2 SYGVKD, per germline. The CDR3 loop spans 13 amino acids.

The chain is built from TRBV5-6 and TRBJ1-3; 9 positions agree with TRBD1. The V segment lost 0 bases and the J segment 6 bases; nucleotides outside the gene matches: 7. This CDR3 comprises 16 residues. Germline-derived CDR1 and CDR2 are SGHDT and YYEEEE. CDR3 protein: CASSLGMGQGENTIYF. CDR3 DNA: TGTGCCAGCAGCTTGGGTATGGGACAGGGTGAAAACACCATATATTTT.

This CDR3 is CASSQKPGVTETQYF. The CDR3, as DNA: TGTGCCAGCAGCCAAAAGCCGGGAGTAACAGAGACCCAGTACTTC. The chain is built from TRBV4-2 and TRBJ2-5; D is possibly TRBD2 (6 bases). The V gene's germline CDR1 is LGHNA and CDR2 YNFKEQ. With 2 bases removed from V and 4 bases from J, the gap between germline ends came to 14 bases. The CDR3 consists of 15 residues.

V is TRBV5-1 and J is TRBJ1-3; D call uncertain. V lost 0 bases and J lost 9, with 13 bases in between. The CDR3 is 14 amino acids. Germline V gene data show CDR1 as SGHRS and CDR2 as YFSETQ. The CDR3 nucleotides are TGCGCCAGCAGCTTGGGGCCTGGTGAGGGCACCATATATTTT. Translating gives CASSLGPGEGTIYF.

The chain combines TRBV5-1 with TRBJ2-1; D might be TRBD1 (6 bases). CDR1 is SGHRS, CDR2 YFSETQ, per germline. With 2 bases removed from V and 3 bases from J, the gap between germline ends came to 18 bases. The CDR3 runs to 17 residues. CDR3 DNA sequence: TGCGCCAGCAGCTTTGGGGGCTTTGGCACCGGCTACAATGAGCAGTTCTTC. Its protein is CASSFGGFGTGYNEQFF. The full variable domain, rest sourced from reference TRBV5-1 and TRBJ2-1, is KAGVTQTPRYLIKTRGQQVTLSCSPISGHRSVSWYQQTPGQGLQFLFEYFSETQRNKGNFPGRFSGRQFSNSRSEMNVSTLELGDSALYLCASSFGGFGTGYNEQFFGPGTRLTVL.

The chain couples TRBV27 to TRBJ2-1; 9 bases align to TRBD2. The V gene end was trimmed by 7 bases and the J gene end by 6 bases; junction bases not matched to a gene: 7. From germline, CDR1 is MNHEY and CDR2 SMNVEV (reference sequence). This CDR3 region has 14 residues. CDR3 residues: CASTLAGRGNEQFF. In DNA form, the CDR3 reads TGTGCCAGCACCCTAGCGGGGAGAGGCAATGAGCAGTTCTTC.